This TCR beta chain was found in a study of T cell changes during pregnancy in multiple sclerosis. Sequenced by immunoSEQ multiplex PCR; TCRdb stores in-frame clones only, minus some. The table includes 60,000 to 85,000 clones, 90% to 95% detected once. The CDR3 is 14 amino acids. The trim removed 5 bases at V and 6 bases at J, leaving 13 bases unmatched. Germline CDR1 is GTSNPN and CDR2 is SVGIG (reference sequence). This clonotype originated in a female donor with multiple sclerosis, enrolled in a pregnancy study. The chain links TRBV30 to TRBJ2-7, with 7 bases identical to TRBD2. Material: peripheral blood, obtained in the second trimester of pregnancy. CDR3 loop: CAWPRGRGGGEQYF. In nucleotides, the CDR3 is TGTGCCTGGCCCCGAGGGAGGGGCGGCGGCGAGCAGTACTTC.